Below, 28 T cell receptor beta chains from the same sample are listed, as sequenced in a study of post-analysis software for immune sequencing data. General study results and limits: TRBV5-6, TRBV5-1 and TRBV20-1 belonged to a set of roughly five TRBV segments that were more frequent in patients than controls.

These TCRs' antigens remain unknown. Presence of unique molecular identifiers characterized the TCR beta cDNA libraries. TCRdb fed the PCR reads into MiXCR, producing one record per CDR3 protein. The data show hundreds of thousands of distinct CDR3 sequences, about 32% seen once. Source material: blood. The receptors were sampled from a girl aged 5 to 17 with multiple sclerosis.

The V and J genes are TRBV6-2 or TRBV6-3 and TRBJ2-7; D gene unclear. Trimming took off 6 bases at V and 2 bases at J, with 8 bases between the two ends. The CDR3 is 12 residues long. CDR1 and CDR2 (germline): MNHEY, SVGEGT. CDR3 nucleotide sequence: TGTGCCAGCAGCGGCCTCACCTACGAGCAGTACTTC. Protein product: CASSGLTYEQYF.

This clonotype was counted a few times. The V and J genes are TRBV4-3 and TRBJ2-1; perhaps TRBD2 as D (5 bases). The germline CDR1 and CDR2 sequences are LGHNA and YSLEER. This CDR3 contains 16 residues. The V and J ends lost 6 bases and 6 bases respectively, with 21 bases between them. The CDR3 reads CASRKATARGGNEQFF. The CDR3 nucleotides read TGCGCCAGCAGGAAAGCCACGGCCCGCGGAGGCAATGAGCAGTTCTTC.

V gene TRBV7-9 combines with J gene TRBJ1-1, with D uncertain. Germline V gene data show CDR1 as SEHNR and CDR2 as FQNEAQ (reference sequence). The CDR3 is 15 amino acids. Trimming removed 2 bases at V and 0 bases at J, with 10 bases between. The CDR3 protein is CASSLNSGMNTEAFF. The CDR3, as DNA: TGTGCCAGCAGCTTAAACTCAGGAATGAACACTGAAGCTTTCTTT.

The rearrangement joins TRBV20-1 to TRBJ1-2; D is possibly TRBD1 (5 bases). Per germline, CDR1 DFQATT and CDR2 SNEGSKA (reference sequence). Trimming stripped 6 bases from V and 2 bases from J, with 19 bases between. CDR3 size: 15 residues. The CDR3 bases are TGCAGTGCGGAAGGTGGGCAGGGAACAAACTATGGCTACACCTTC. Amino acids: CSAEGGQGTNYGYTF.

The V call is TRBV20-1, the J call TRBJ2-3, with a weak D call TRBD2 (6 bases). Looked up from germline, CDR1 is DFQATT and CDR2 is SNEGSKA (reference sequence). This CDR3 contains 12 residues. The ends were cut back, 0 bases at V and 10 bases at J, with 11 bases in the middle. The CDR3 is CSAREGLLSQYF. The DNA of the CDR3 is TGCAGTGCTAGAGAGGGACTCCTCTCGCAGTATTTT.

This CDR3 reads CASSPVGISYEQYF. The CDR3 DNA follows: TGTGCCAGCAGCCCCGTTGGGATCTCCTACGAGCAGTACTTC. This chain uses TRBV4-2 with TRBJ2-7, with D unclear. The germline V gene encodes CDR1 LGHNA and CDR2 YNFKEQ. The CDR3 totals 14 residues. Trimming cost V 4 bases and J 0 bases, with 10 bases left between them.

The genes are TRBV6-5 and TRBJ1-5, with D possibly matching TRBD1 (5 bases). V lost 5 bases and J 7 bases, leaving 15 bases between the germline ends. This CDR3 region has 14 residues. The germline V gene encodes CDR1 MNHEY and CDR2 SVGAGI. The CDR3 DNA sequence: TGTGCCAGCAGTCCCCCAGGGAGGGAGCAGCCCCAGCATTTT. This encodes CASSPPGREQPQHF.

The CDR3 region is CATSRSTSGRANEQFF. CDR3 coding DNA: TGTGCCACCAGCAGGTCTACTAGCGGGAGGGCCAATGAGCAGTTCTTC. The chain combines TRBV15 with TRBJ2-1, with TRBD2 identical over 13 bases. Germline CDR1 LNHNV, CDR2 YYDKDF (reference sequence). This CDR3 has 16 residues. Trimming removed 3 bases from V and 6 bases from J; junction bases left unmatched: 5.

The CDR3 nucleotides are TGCAGTGCTAGAGGCCTACTAGCGCCCACCTACGAGCAGTACTTC. Translation: CSARGLLAPTYEQYF. This chain connects TRBV20-1 to TRBJ2-7, with 7 bases fitting TRBD2. In germline, CDR1 is DFQATT, CDR2 SNEGSKA (reference sequence). CDR3 length equals 15 residues. With V trimmed by 1 base and J by 2 bases, 8 bases remained unmatched.

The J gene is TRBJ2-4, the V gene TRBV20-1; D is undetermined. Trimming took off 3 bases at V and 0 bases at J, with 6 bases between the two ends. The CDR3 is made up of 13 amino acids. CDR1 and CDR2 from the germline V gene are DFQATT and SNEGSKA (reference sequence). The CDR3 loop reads CSASNRAKNIQYF. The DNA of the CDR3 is TGCAGTGCTAGCAACAGAGCCAAAAACATTCAGTACTTC.

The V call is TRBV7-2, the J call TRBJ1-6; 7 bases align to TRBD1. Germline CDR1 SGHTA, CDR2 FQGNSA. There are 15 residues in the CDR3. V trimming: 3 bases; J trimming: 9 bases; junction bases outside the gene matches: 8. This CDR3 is CASSLDAGGISPLHF. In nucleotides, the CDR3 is TGTGCCAGCAGCTTGGACGCAGGGGGGATTTCACCCCTCCACTTT.

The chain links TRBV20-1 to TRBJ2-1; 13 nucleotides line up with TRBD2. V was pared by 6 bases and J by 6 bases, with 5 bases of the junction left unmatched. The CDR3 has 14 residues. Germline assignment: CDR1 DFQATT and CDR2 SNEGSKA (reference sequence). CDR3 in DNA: TGCAGTGCCATAGGGACTAGCGGGATCAATGAGCAGTTCTTC. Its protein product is CSAIGTSGINEQFF.

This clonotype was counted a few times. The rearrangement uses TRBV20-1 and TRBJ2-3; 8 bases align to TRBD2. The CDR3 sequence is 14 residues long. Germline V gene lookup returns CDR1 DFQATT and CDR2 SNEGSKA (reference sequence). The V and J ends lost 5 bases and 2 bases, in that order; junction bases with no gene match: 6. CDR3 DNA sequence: TGCAGTGCTTCCATAGCGGGGTTCACAGATACGCAGTATTTT. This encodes CSASIAGFTDTQYF.

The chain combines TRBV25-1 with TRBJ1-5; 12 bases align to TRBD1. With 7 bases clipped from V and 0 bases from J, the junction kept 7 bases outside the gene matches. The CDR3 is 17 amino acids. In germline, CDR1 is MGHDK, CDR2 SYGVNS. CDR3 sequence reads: CASIPGTGGYSNQPQHF. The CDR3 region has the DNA TGTGCCAGCATTCCCGGGACAGGGGGCTATAGCAATCAGCCCCAGCATTTT.

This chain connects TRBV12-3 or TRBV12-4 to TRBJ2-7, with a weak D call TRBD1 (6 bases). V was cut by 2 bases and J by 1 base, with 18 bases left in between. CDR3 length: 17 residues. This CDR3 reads CASSLSGPQGLSYEQYF. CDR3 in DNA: TGTGCCAGCAGTTTATCGGGGCCCCAGGGGCTTTCCTACGAGCAGTACTTC.

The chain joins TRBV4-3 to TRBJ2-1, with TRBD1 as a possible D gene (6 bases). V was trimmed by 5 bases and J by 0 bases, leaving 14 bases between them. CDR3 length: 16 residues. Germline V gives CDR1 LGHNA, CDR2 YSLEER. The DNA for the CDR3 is TGCGCCAGCAGCAAAGGGGGATTGAGCTCCTACAATGAGCAGTTCTTC. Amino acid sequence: CASSKGGLSSYNEQFF.

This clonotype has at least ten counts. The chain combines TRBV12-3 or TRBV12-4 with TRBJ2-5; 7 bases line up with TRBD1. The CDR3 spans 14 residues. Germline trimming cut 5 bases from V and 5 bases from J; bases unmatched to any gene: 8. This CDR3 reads CASSPRGRGETQYF. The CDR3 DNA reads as TGTGCCAGCAGTCCAAGGGGGCGCGGGGAGACCCAGTACTTC.

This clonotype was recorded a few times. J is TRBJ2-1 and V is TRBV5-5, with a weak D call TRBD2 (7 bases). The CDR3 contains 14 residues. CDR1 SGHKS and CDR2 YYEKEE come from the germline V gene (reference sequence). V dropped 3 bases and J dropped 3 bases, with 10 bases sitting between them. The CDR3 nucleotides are TGTGCCAGCAGCTGGGGGGGCCTCTACAATGAGCAGTTCTTC. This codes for CASSWGGLYNEQFF.

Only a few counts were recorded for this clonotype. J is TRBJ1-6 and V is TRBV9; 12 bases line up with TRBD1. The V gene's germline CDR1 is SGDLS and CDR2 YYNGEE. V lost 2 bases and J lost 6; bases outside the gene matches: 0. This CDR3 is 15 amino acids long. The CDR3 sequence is CASSVGQGANSPLHF. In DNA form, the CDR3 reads TGTGCCAGCAGCGTGGGACAGGGGGCTAATTCACCCCTCCACTTT.

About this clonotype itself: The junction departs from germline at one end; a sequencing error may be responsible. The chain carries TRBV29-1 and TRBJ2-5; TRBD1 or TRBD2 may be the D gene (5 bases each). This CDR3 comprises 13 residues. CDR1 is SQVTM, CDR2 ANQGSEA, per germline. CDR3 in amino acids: CSVAGPSQETQHF. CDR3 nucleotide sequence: TGCAGCGTTGCGGGACCCTCCCAAGAGACCCAGCACTTC.

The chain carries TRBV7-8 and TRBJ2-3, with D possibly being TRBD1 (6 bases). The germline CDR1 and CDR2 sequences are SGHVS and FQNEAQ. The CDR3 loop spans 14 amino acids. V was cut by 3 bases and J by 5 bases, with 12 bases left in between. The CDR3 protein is CASSFGGREDTQYF. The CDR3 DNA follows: TGTGCCAGCAGCTTTGGGGGCAGGGAAGATACGCAGTATTTT.

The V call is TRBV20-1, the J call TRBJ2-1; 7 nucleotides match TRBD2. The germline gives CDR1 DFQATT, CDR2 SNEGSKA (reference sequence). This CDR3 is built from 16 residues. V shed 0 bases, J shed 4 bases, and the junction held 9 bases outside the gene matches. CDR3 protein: CSARDPFGGGYNEQFF. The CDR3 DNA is TGCAGTGCTAGAGATCCCTTCGGCGGGGGTTACAATGAGCAGTTCTTC.

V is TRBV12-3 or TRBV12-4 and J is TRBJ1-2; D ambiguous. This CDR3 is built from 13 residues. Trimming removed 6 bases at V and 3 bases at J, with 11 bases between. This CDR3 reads CASRYGRYYGYTF. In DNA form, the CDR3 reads TGTGCCAGCAGATACGGACGGTACTATGGCTACACCTTC.

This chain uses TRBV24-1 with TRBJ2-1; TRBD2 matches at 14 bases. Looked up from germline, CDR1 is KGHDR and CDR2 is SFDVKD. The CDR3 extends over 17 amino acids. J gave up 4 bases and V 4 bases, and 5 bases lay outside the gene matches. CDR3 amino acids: CATSDHGLAGGYNEQFF. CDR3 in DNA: TGTGCCACCAGTGACCACGGACTAGCGGGAGGTTACAATGAGCAGTTCTTC.

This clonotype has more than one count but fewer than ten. As DNA, the CDR3 is TGCAGTGCTAGAGAGGAAGATACGCAGTATTTT. Protein: CSAREEDTQYF. The V call is TRBV20-1, the J call TRBJ2-3; D gene uncertain. The V and J ends lost 0 bases and 5 bases respectively, with 3 bases between them. The CDR3 runs to 11 residues. Germline V gene lookup returns CDR1 DFQATT and CDR2 SNEGSKA (reference sequence).

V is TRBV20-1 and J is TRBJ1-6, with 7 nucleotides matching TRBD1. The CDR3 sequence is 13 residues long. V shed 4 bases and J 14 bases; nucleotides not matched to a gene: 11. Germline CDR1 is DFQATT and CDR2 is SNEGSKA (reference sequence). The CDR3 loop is CSATDRPGVALHF. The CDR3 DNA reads TGCAGTGCTACGGACAGGCCGGGGGTAGCCCTCCACTTT.

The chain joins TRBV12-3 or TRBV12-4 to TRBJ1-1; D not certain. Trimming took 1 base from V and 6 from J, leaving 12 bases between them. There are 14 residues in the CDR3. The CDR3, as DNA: TGTGCCAGCAGTTTAGAAGGTATGTGGGCTGAAGCTTTCTTT. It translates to CASSLEGMWAEAFF.

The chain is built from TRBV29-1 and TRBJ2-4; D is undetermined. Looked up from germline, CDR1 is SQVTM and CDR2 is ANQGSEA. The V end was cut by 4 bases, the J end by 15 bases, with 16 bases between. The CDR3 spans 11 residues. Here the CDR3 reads CSVGEGYELYF. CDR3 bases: TGCAGCGTTGGGGAAGGCTACGAGCTGTACTTC.